This T cell receptor beta chain was sequenced for a study of T cells in localized non-small cell lung cancer. Study-wide points: Investigators sequenced only a single tumor region, leaving heterogeneity possible. In adjacent lung appeared a median about 57 of the top 100 tumor clones.

The germline CDR1 and CDR2 sequences are WSHSY and SAAADI. The CDR3 has 17 amino acids. V lost 3 bases, J lost 6 bases, and 24 bases lay in between. Only in-frame clones appear in the TCRdb table, and some are missing; sequencing was by immunoSEQ multiplex PCR. This sample carries roughly 35,000 clones, roughly 90% of them seen once, and the ten largest clones take approximately 2.2%. About this clone: The antigen is undetermined.

This clonotype was obtained from a female donor aged 60 or older with stage I lung adenocarcinoma. The sample was peripheral blood, taken before any cancer treatment. The chain is built from TRBV10-2 and TRBJ2-7, with D tentatively TRBD1 (6 bases). CDR3 sequence: CASSDTSVTGTRGEQYF. Here the CDR3 DNA reads TGCGCCAGCAGTGATACGTCTGTCACTGGGACACGGGGCGAGCAGTACTTC.